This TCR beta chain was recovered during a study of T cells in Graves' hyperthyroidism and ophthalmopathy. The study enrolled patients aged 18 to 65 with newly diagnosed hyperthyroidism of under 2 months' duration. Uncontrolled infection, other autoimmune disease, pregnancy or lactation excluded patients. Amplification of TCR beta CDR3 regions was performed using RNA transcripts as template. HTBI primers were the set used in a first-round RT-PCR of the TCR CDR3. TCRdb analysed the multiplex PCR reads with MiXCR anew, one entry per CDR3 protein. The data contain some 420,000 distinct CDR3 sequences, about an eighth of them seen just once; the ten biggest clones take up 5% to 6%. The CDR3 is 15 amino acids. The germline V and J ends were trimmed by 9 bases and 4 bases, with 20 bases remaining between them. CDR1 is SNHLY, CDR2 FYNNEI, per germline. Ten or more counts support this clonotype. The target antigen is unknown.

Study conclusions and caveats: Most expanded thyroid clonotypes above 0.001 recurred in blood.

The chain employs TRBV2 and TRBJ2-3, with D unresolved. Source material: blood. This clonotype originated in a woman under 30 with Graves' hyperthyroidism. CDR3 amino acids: CARNTGPLGPDTQYF. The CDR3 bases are TGTGCCAGGAACACCGGGCCGCTAGGACCAGATACGCAGTATTTT.